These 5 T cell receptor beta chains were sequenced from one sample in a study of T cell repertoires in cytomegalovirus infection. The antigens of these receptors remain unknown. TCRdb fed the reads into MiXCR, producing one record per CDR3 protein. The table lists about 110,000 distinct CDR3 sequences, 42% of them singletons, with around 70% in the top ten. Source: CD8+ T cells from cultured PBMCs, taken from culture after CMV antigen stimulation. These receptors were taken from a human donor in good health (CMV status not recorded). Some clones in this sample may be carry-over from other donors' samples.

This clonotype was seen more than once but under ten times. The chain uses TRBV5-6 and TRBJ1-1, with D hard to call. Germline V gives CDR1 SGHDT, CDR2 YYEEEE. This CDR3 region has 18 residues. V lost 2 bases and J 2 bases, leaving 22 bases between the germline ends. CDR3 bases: TGTGCCAGCAGCTTCTCCCCCTTTTTGCGGCAGACAAACACTGAAGCTTTCTTT. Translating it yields CASSFSPFLRQTNTEAFF.

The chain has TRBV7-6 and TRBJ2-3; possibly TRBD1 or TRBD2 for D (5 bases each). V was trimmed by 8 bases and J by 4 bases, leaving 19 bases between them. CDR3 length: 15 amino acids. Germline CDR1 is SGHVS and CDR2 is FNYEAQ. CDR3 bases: TGTGCCAGCGGACAAGAGGGTTATTGGTCAGATACGCAGTATTTT. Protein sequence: CASGQEGYWSDTQYF.

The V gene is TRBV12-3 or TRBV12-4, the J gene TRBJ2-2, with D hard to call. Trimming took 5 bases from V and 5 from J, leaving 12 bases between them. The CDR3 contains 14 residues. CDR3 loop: CASSPFVGTGELFF. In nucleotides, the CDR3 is TGTGCCAGCAGTCCGTTCGTCGGGACCGGGGAGCTGTTTTTT.

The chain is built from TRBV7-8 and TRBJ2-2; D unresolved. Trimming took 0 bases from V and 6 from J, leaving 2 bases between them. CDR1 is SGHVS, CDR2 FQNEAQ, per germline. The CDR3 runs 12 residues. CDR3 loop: CASSLAAGELFF. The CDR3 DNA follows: TGTGCCAGCAGCTTAGCGGCCGGGGAGCTGTTTTTT.

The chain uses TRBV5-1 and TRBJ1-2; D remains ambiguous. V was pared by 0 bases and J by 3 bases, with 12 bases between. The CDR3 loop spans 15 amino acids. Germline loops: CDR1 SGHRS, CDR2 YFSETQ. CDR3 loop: CASSLDGVGYYGYTF. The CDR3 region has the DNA TGCGCCAGCAGCTTGGATGGGGTTGGCTACTATGGCTACACCTTC.